This TCR beta chain comes out of a study of cytomegalovirus exposure and HLA in healthy donors. Concerning this clone itself: Its antigen is currently unknown.

CDR1 and CDR2 (germline): MNHNS, SASEGT. The CDR3 covers 16 residues. The J segment lost 5 bases and the V segment lost 0 bases, leaving 8 bases of the junction unmatched. Researchers ran the PCR with 60 Vbeta and 13 Jbeta primers. Repertoires were generated with immunoSEQ multiplex PCR, while TCRdb's copy carries only in-frame clones and drops some. The data hold approximately 170,000 clones, with around three quarters observed a single time. Overall study findings and caveats: The investigators catalogued 150 or so TCR beta chains as cytomegalovirus-associated. Previously analyzed data showed that most TCR beta V segments were productive at a frequency of about 90% or about 30%. In all likelihood, a cluster of highly shared sequence variants was a sequencing artifact.

The genes are TRBV6-1 and TRBJ2-5, with TRBD1 matching 8 bases. The sequenced material came from PBMCs. This sequence originates from a woman aged 45 to 65 in good health and CMV-seronegative. Here the CDR3 reads CASSEANDRGFETQYF. CDR3 nucleotide sequence: TGTGCCAGCAGTGAAGCGAACGACAGGGGCTTTGAGACCCAGTACTTC.